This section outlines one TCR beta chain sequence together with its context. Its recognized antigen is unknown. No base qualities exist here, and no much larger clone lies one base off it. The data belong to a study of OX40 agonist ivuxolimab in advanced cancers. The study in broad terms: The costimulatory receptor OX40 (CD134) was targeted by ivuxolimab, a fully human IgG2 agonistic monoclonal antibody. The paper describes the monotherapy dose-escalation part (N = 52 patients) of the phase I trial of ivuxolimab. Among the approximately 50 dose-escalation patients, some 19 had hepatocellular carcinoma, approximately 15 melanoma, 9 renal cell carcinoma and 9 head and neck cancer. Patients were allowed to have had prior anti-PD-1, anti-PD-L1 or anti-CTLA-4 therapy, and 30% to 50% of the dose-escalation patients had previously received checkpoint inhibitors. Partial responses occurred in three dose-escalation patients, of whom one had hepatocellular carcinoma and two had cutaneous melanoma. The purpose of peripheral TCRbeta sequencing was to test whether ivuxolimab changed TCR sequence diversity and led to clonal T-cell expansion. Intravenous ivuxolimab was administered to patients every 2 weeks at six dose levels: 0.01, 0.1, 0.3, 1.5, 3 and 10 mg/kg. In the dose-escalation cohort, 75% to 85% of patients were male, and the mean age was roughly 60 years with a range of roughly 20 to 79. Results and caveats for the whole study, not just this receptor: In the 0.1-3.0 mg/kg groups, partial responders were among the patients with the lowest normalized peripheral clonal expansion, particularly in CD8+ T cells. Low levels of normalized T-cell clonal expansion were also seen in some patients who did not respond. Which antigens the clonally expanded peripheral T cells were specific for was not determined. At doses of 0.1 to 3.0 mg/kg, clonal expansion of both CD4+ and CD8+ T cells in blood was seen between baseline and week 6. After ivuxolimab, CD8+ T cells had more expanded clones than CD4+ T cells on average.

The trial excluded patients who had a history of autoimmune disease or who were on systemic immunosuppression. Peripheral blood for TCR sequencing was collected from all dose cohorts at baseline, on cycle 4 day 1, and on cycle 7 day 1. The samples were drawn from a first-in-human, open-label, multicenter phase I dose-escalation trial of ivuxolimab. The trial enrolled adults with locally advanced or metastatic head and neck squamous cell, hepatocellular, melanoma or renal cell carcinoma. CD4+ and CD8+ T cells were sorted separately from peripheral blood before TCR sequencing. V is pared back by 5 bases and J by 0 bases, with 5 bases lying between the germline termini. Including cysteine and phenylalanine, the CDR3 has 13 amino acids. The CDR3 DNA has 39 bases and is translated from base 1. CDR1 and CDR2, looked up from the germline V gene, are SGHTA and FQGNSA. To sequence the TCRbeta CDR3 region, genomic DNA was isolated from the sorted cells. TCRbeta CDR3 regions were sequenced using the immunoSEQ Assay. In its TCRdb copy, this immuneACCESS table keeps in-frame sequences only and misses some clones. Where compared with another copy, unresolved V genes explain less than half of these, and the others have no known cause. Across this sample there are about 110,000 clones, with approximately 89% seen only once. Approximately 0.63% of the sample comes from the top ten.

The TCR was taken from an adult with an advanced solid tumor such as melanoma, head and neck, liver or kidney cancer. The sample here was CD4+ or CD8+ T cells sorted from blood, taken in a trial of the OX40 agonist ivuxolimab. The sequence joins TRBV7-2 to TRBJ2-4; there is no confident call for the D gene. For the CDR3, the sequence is CASSRRAKNIQYF. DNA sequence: TGTGCCAGCAGCCGGAGAGCCAAAAACATTCAGTACTTC.